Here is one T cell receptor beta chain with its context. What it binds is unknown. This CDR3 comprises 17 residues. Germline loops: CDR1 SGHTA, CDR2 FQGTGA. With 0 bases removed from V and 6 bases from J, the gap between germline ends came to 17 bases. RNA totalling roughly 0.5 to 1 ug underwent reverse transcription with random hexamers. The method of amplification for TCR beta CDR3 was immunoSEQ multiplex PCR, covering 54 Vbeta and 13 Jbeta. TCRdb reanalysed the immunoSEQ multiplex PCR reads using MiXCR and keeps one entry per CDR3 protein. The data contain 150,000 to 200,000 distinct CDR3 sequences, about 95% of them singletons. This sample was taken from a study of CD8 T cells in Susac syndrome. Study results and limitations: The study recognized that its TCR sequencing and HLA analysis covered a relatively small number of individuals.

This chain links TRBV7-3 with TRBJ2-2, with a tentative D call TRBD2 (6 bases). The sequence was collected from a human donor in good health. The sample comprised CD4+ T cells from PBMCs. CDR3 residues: CASSLTLGGLASGELFF. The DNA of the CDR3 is TGTGCCAGCAGCTTAACTTTGGGAGGACTCGCCTCCGGGGAGCTGTTTTTT. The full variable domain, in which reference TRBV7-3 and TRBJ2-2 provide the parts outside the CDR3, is GAGVSQTPSNKVTEKGKYVELRCDPISGHTALYWYRQSLGQGPEFLIYFQGTGAADDSGLPNDRFFAVRPEGSVSTLKIQRTERGDSAVYLCASSLTLGGLASGELFFGEGSRLTVL.